Listed below are T cell receptor beta chains from one sample, sequenced in a study of blood T cell repertoires in COVID-19. Repertoires were generated with immunoSEQ multiplex PCR, while TCRdb's copy carries only in-frame clones and drops some. The data hold tens of thousands of clones, with 87% observed a single time. The specimen sequenced was peripheral blood. The receptors originated from a man aged 40-49 years with COVID-19, enrolled during active disease. CDR3s include the opening cysteine and the closing phenylalanine or tryptophan. The order of the fields is J gene, V gene, D gene, clone size, CDR3 length, CDR3 DNA, CDR3 protein. D genes are given only for firm matches. Not every row has a clone size; where given, it reads once, few, many or a size class.

J gene: TRBJ1-2; V gene: TRBV5-6; D gene: -; clone size: -; CDR3 length: 16; CDR3 DNA: TGTGCCAGCAGCTTGGTGTTGGGCAGGGAAGGCGATGGCTACACCTTC; CDR3 protein: CASSLVLGREGDGYTF
J gene: TRBJ2-7; V gene: TRBV10-2; D gene: TRBD2; clone size: -; CDR3 length: 16; CDR3 DNA: TGCGCCAGCAGTGAGGGGACTAGCGGGAGTGGCTACGAGCAGTACTTC; CDR3 protein: CASSEGTSGSGYEQYF
J gene: TRBJ2-7; V gene: TRBV9; D gene: -; clone size: -; CDR3 length: 12; CDR3 DNA: TGTGCCAGCAGCGCAGGGGTGGGCGAGCAGTACTTC; CDR3 protein: CASSAGVGEQYF
J gene: TRBJ1-2; V gene: TRBV7-9; D gene: TRBD1; clone size: -; CDR3 length: 15; CDR3 DNA: TGTGCCAGCACCTCGGGTGGGCAGGGGGGTAATGGCTACACCTTC; CDR3 protein: CASTSGGQGGNGYTF
J gene: TRBJ1-2; V gene: TRBV25-1; D gene: TRBD1; clone size: -; CDR3 length: 15; CDR3 DNA: TGTGCCAGCAGTGAATGGGGAGACAGGGGGCATGGCTACACCTTC; CDR3 protein: CASSEWGDRGHGYTF
J gene: TRBJ2-7; V gene: TRBV6-2/TRBV6-3; D gene: TRBD1; clone size: -; CDR3 length: 15; CDR3 DNA: TGTGCCAGCAGTTACCCCCCGACAGGGGGTTACGAGCAGTACTTC; CDR3 protein: CASSYPPTGGYEQYF
J gene: TRBJ2-5; V gene: TRBV9; D gene: TRBD1; clone size: once; CDR3 length: 17; CDR3 DNA: TGTGCCAGCAGCCACCAGTGGGGCAGCAGGGGGAAAGAGACCCAGTACTTC; CDR3 protein: CASSHQWGSRGKETQYF
J gene: TRBJ2-3; V gene: TRBV9; D gene: TRBD1; clone size: once; CDR3 length: 15; CDR3 DNA: TGTGCCAGCAGCGCAACACAGGGGAGCACAGATACGCAGTATTTT; CDR3 protein: CASSATQGSTDTQYF
J gene: TRBJ2-7; V gene: TRBV20-1; D gene: -; clone size: -; CDR3 length: 11; CDR3 DNA: TGCAGTGTCAGGGTCTACTACGAGCAGTACTTC; CDR3 protein: CSVRVYYEQYF
J gene: TRBJ1-2; V gene: TRBV30; D gene: -; clone size: once; CDR3 length: 14; CDR3 DNA: TGTGCCTGGACCCCCCCGGGGGTCTTCTATGGCTACACCTTC; CDR3 protein: CAWTPPGVFYGYTF
J gene: TRBJ2-3; V gene: TRBV3-1/TRBV3-2; D gene: TRBD2; clone size: -; CDR3 length: 16; CDR3 DNA: TGTGCCAGCAGCCACCTTGTTAGCGGGGGCACAGATACGCAGTATTTT; CDR3 protein: CASSHLVSGGTDTQYF
J gene: TRBJ1-1; V gene: TRBV5-4; D gene: -; clone size: -; CDR3 length: 13; CDR3 DNA: TGTGCCAGCAGCCCTATACTGGACACTGAAGCTTTCTTT; CDR3 protein: CASSPILDTEAFF
J gene: TRBJ2-4; V gene: TRBV11-3; D gene: -; clone size: -; CDR3 length: 17; CDR3 DNA: TGTGCCAGCAGCTTAGAAACACCTCATCTAGCCAAAAACATTCAGTACTTC; CDR3 protein: CASSLETPHLAKNIQYF
J gene: TRBJ1-2; V gene: TRBV7-9; D gene: TRBD1; clone size: -; CDR3 length: 14; CDR3 DNA: TGTGCCAGCAGCCGAACAGGGGACACTTATGGCTACACCTTC; CDR3 protein: CASSRTGDTYGYTF
J gene: TRBJ2-3; V gene: TRBV9; D gene: -; clone size: -; CDR3 length: 13; CDR3 DNA: TGTGCCAGCAGCGTAGAAGGGAGGGATACGCAGTATTTT; CDR3 protein: CASSVEGRDTQYF
J gene: TRBJ1-2; V gene: TRBV6-5; D gene: -; clone size: -; CDR3 length: 13; CDR3 DNA: TGTGCCAGCAGTCCCACAGGAGACTATGGCTACACCTTC; CDR3 protein: CASSPTGDYGYTF
J gene: TRBJ2-1; V gene: TRBV19; D gene: -; clone size: -; CDR3 length: 14; CDR3 DNA: TGTGCCAGTAGTCCGGGACATAACTACAATGAGCAGTTCTTC; CDR3 protein: CASSPGHNYNEQFF
J gene: TRBJ2-7; V gene: TRBV5-5; D gene: TRBD2; clone size: few; CDR3 length: 16; CDR3 DNA: TGTGCCAGCAGCTACTTACTAGCGGGGGCTTCCTACGAGCAGTACTTC; CDR3 protein: CASSYLLAGASYEQYF
J gene: TRBJ2-2; V gene: TRBV10-3; D gene: -; clone size: -; CDR3 length: 18; CDR3 DNA: TGTGCCATCAGTGGCGCTTTTGCCCCCAGGGCTGAGACCGGGGAGCTGTTTTTT; CDR3 protein: CAISGAFAPRAETGELFF
J gene: TRBJ2-3; V gene: TRBV19; D gene: TRBD2; clone size: -; CDR3 length: 17; CDR3 DNA: TGTGCCAGTAGCCCTCCTAGCGGGAGGCCTAGCACAGATACGCAGTATTTT; CDR3 protein: CASSPPSGRPSTDTQYF
J gene: TRBJ2-1; V gene: TRBV24-1; D gene: TRBD1; clone size: -; CDR3 length: 13; CDR3 DNA: TGTGCCACCAGTGGGACAGGGGTAGGTGAGCAGTTCTTC; CDR3 protein: CATSGTGVGEQFF
J gene: TRBJ1-6; V gene: TRBV7-6; D gene: TRBD1; clone size: -; CDR3 length: 17; CDR3 DNA: TGTGCCAGCAGCTCCGGCGACACCGGGACAGGGAATTCACCCCTCCACTTT; CDR3 protein: CASSSGDTGTGNSPLHF
J gene: TRBJ2-7; V gene: TRBV5-5; D gene: -; clone size: -; CDR3 length: 13; CDR3 DNA: TGTGCCAGCAGCTTGACAGGGACCTACGAGCAGTACTTC; CDR3 protein: CASSLTGTYEQYF
J gene: TRBJ1-1; V gene: TRBV6-5; D gene: -; clone size: -; CDR3 length: 14; CDR3 DNA: TGTGCCAGCAACCGACAGGAGCGGACCCCTGAAGCTTTCTTT; CDR3 protein: CASNRQERTPEAFF
J gene: TRBJ2-1; V gene: TRBV20-1; D gene: TRBD2; clone size: few; CDR3 length: 17; CDR3 DNA: TGCAGTGCTAGTACTAGCGGGAGGGTAAACTCCTACAATGAGCAGTTCTTC; CDR3 protein: CSASTSGRVNSYNEQFF
J gene: TRBJ2-5; V gene: TRBV12-3/TRBV12-4; D gene: -; clone size: -; CDR3 length: 13; CDR3 DNA: TGTGCCAGCAGTTTCGGCGGGAAAGAGACCCAGTACTTC; CDR3 protein: CASSFGGKETQYF
J gene: TRBJ1-1; V gene: TRBV30; D gene: -; clone size: -; CDR3 length: 14; CDR3 DNA: TGTGCCTGGAGTGTATCAAGGGGAGGGAGGAGGGCTTTCTTT; CDR3 protein: CAWSVSRGGRRAFF
J gene: TRBJ1-2; V gene: TRBV2; D gene: TRBD1; clone size: -; CDR3 length: 15; CDR3 DNA: TGTGCCAGCAGTTCCTCCGGGACAGGGTCTTATGGCTACACCTTC; CDR3 protein: CASSSSGTGSYGYTF
J gene: TRBJ1-5; V gene: TRBV5-5; D gene: TRBD1; clone size: few; CDR3 length: 18; CDR3 DNA: TGTGCCAGCAGCTTTTCACTCTCGGACAGGGGGAACAATCAGCCCCAGCATTTT; CDR3 protein: CASSFSLSDRGNNQPQHF
J gene: TRBJ1-5; V gene: TRBV5-1; D gene: TRBD1; clone size: -; CDR3 length: 17; CDR3 DNA: TGCGCCAGCAGCAGTAGACGGACAGGAGTTAGCAATCAGCCCCAGCATTTT; CDR3 protein: CASSSRRTGVSNQPQHF
J gene: TRBJ2-1; V gene: TRBV19; D gene: -; clone size: -; CDR3 length: 14; CDR3 DNA: TGTGCCAGTAGTATAGGTTTCAGCTACAATGAGCAGTTCTTC; CDR3 protein: CASSIGFSYNEQFF
J gene: TRBJ1-2; V gene: TRBV28; D gene: TRBD1; clone size: -; CDR3 length: 13; CDR3 DNA: TGTGCCAGCAGCTATACAGGGGGCGATGGCTACACCTTC; CDR3 protein: CASSYTGGDGYTF
J gene: TRBJ1-1; V gene: TRBV30; D gene: -; clone size: -; CDR3 length: 12; CDR3 DNA: TGTGCCTGGTGGAGGTTCGGCACTGAAGCTTTCTTT; CDR3 protein: CAWWRFGTEAFF
J gene: TRBJ1-1; V gene: TRBV10-1; D gene: -; clone size: once; CDR3 length: 14; CDR3 DNA: TGCGCCGGCAGTGAGTCGGCCCGAGGGAGTGAAGCTTTCTTT; CDR3 protein: CAGSESARGSEAFF
J gene: TRBJ2-5; V gene: TRBV19; D gene: TRBD2; clone size: -; CDR3 length: 15; CDR3 DNA: TGTGCCAGTAAGGGACTAGCGGTTACAGAAGAGACCCAGTACTTC; CDR3 protein: CASKGLAVTEETQYF
J gene: TRBJ1-1; V gene: TRBV11-2; D gene: -; clone size: -; CDR3 length: 15; CDR3 DNA: TGTGCCAGCAGCTTAGTAGCCGGGGGGAAGGCTGAAGCTTTCTTT; CDR3 protein: CASSLVAGGKAEAFF
J gene: TRBJ2-5; V gene: TRBV7-9; D gene: -; clone size: -; CDR3 length: 13; CDR3 DNA: TGTGCCAGCAGCTTAGTGCGGTCCGATTTCCAGTACTTC; CDR3 protein: CASSLVRSDFQYF
J gene: TRBJ2-1; V gene: TRBV24-1; D gene: -; clone size: -; CDR3 length: 19; CDR3 DNA: TGTGCCACCAGTGATTCAGGGGTTGGCGGAGGAGCGAGAAGGAATGAGCAGTTCTTC; CDR3 protein: CATSDSGVGGGARRNEQFF
J gene: TRBJ2-7; V gene: TRBV11-2; D gene: TRBD1; clone size: -; CDR3 length: 15; CDR3 DNA: TGTGCCAGCAGTTCTGACGGGACAGGGGGCTTGGAGCAGTACTTC; CDR3 protein: CASSSDGTGGLEQYF
J gene: TRBJ2-3; V gene: TRBV5-4; D gene: TRBD2; clone size: -; CDR3 length: 16; CDR3 DNA: TGTGCCAGCAGCACAGGGACTAGCGGGACAACAGATACGCAGTATTTT; CDR3 protein: CASSTGTSGTTDTQYF
J gene: TRBJ2-7; V gene: TRBV3-1/TRBV3-2; D gene: -; clone size: -; CDR3 length: 15; CDR3 DNA: TGTGCCAGCAGCCGGGCGGAGGCGGGCCCTTACGAGCAGTACTTC; CDR3 protein: CASSRAEAGPYEQYF
J gene: TRBJ1-5; V gene: TRBV28; D gene: -; clone size: -; CDR3 length: 15; CDR3 DNA: TGTGCCAGCAGCACCGGGACATTTAGCAATCAGCCCCAGCATTTT; CDR3 protein: CASSTGTFSNQPQHF
J gene: TRBJ2-1; V gene: TRBV29-1; D gene: -; clone size: few; CDR3 length: 14; CDR3 DNA: TGCAGCGCCGCGGGTGACACGGGGTACAATGAGCAGTTCTTC; CDR3 protein: CSAAGDTGYNEQFF
J gene: TRBJ1-1; V gene: TRBV28; D gene: -; clone size: -; CDR3 length: 15; CDR3 DNA: TGTGCCAGCAACCCAATTAGAGCAAGGAGGTCTGAAGCTTTCTTT; CDR3 protein: CASNPIRARRSEAFF
J gene: TRBJ2-7; V gene: TRBV30; D gene: -; clone size: -; CDR3 length: 11; CDR3 DNA: TGTGCCTGGAGTCCTAGCTACGAGCAGTACTTC; CDR3 protein: CAWSPSYEQYF
J gene: TRBJ1-3; V gene: TRBV5-6; D gene: -; clone size: -; CDR3 length: 15; CDR3 DNA: TGTGCCAGCAGCTCCGTCGGGGATGCTGGAAACACCATATATTTT; CDR3 protein: CASSSVGDAGNTIYF